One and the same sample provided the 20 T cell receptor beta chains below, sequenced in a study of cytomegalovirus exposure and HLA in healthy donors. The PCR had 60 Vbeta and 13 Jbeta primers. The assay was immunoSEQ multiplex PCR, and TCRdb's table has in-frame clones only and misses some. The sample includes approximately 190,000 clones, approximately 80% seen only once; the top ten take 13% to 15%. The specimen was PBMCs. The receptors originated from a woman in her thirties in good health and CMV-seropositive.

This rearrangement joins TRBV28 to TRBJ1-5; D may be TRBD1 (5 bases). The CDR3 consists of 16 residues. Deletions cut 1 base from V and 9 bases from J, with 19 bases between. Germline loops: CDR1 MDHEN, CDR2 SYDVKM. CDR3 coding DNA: TGTGCCAGCAGTTTATATCCTCCAGGGAGGTGGCCGCCCCAGCATTTT. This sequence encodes CASSLYPPGRWPPQHF.

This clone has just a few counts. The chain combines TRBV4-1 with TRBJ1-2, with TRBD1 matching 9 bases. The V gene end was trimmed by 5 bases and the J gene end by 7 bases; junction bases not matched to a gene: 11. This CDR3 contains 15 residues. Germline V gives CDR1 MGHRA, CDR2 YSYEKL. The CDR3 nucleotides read TGCGCCAGCAGCTCAGGGACAGGGTCCTTGGGTGGCTACACCTTC. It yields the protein CASSSGTGSLGGYTF.

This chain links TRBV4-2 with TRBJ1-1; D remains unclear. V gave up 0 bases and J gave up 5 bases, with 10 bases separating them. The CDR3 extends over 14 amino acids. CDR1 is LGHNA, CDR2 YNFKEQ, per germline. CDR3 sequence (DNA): TGTGCCAGCAGCCAAGAATCGGTTTCTACTGAAGCTTTCTTT. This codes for CASSQESVSTEAFF.

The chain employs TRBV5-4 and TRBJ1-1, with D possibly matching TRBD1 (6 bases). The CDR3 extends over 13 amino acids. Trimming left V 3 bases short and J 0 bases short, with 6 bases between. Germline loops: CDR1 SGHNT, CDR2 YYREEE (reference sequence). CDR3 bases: TGTGCCAGCAGCTGGGACATGAACACTGAAGCTTTCTTT. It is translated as CASSWDMNTEAFF.

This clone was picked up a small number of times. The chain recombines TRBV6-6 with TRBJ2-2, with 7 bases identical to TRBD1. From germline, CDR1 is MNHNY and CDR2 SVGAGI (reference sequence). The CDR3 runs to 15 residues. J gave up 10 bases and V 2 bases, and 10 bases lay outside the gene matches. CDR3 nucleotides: TGTGCCAGCAGTTACGCCTCCGGGACAGCAGAGGAGCTGTTTTTT. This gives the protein CASSYASGTAEELFF.

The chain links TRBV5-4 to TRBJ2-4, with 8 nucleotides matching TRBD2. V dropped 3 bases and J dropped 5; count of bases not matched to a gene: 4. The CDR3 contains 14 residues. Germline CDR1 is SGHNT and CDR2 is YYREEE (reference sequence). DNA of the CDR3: TGTGCCAGCAGCTACGGGGGGGACCAAAACATTCAGTACTTC. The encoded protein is CASSYGGDQNIQYF.

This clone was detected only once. DNA for the CDR3: TGTGCCAGCAGCCCAGCCGGACTGATCTATGGCTACACCTTC. It codes for CASSPAGLIYGYTF. This sequence joins TRBV28 and TRBJ1-2; D not resolved. Germline loops: CDR1 MDHEN, CDR2 SYDVKM. The length of the CDR3 is 14 residues. Trimming pared 6 bases from V and 4 bases from J, leaving 15 bases between.

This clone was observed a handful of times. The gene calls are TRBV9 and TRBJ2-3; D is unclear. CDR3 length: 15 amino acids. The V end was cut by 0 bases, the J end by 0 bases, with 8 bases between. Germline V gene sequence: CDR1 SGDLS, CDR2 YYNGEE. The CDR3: CASSVAVTSTDTQYF. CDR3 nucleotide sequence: TGTGCCAGCAGCGTAGCGGTGACTAGCACAGATACGCAGTATTTT.

For the CDR3, the DNA is TGTGCCAGCCTTGGAGGGGCGGAGTATGGCTACACCTTC. Its translation is CASLGGAEYGYTF. V and J are TRBV6-5 and TRBJ1-2, with D perhaps TRBD1 (5 bases). The V end lost 8 bases, the J end lost 5 bases, and 15 bases lay between the germline ends. Germline loops: CDR1 MNHEY, CDR2 SVGAGI. The CDR3 runs 13 residues.

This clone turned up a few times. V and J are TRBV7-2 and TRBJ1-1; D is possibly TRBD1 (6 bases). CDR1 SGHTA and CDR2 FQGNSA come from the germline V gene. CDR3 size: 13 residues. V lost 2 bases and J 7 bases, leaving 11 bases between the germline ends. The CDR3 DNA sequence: TGTGCCAGCAGCTTAACGCAGGACAGTGAAGCTTTCTTT. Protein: CASSLTQDSEAFF.

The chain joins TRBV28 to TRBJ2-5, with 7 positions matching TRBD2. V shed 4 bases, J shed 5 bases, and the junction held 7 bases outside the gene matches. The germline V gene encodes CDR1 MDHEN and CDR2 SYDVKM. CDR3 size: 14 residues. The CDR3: CASSSAGERETQYF. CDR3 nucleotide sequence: TGTGCCAGCAGTTCCGCGGGAGAGCGGGAGACCCAGTACTTC.

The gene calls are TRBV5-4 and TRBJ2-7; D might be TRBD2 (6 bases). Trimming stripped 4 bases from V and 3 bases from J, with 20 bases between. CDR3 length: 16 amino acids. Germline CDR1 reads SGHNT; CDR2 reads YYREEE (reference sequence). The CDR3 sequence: CASSPGGTAEGYEQYF. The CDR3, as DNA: TGTGCCAGCAGCCCCGGCGGGACGGCTGAGGGCTACGAGCAGTACTTC.

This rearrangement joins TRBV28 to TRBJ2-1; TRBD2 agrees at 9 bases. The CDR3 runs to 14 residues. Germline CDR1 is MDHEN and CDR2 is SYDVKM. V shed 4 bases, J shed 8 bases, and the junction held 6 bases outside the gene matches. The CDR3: CASSYNSGRYEQFF. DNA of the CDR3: TGTGCCAGCAGTTACAACAGCGGGAGGTATGAGCAGTTCTTC. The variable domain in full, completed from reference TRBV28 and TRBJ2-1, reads DVKVTQSSRYLVKRTGEKVFLECVQDMDHENMFWYRQDPGLGLRLIYFSYDVKMKEKGDIPEGYSVSREKKERFSLILESASTNQTSMYLCASSYNSGRYEQFFGPGTRLTVL.

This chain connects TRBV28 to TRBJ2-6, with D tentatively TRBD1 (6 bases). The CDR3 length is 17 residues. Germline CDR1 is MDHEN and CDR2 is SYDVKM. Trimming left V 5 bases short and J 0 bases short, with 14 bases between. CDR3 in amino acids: CASSPTGSLSGANVLTF. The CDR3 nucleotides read TGTGCCAGCAGTCCTACAGGGTCCCTCTCTGGGGCCAACGTCCTGACTTTC.

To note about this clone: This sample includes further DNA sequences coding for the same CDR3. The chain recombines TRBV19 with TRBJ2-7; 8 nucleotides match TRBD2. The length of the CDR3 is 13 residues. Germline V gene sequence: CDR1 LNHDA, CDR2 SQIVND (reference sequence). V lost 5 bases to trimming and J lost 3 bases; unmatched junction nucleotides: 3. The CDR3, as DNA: TGTGCCAGTAGTCGTAGCGGGGACTACGAGCAGTACTTC. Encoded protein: CASSRSGDYEQYF.

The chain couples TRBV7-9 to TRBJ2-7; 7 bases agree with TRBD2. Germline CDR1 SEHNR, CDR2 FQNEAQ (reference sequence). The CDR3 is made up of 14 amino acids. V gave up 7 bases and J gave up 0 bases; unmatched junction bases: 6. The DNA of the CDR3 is TGTGCCAGCAAAGAGAGCGGGGTCTCCTACGAGCAGTACTTC. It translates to CASKESGVSYEQYF.

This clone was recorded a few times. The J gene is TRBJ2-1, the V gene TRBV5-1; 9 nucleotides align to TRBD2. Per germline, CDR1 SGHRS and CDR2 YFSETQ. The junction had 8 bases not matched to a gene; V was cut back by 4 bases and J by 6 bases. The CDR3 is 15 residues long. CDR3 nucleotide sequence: TGCGCCAGCAGCCCCCGGCTAGCGGGGTCCAATGAGCAGTTCTTC. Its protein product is CASSPRLAGSNEQFF.

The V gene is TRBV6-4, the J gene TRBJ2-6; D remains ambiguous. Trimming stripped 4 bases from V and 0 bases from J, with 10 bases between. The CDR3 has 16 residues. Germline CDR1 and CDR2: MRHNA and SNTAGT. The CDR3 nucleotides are TGTGCCAGCAGTGGCACTGCCCTCTCTGGGGCCAACGTCCTGACTTTC. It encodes CASSGTALSGANVLTF.

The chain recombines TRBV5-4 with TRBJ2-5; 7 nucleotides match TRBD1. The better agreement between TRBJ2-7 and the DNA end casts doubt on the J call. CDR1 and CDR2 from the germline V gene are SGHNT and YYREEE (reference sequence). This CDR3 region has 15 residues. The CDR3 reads CASSLGGDSSYEQYF. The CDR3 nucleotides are TGTGCCAGCAGCTTGGGAGGGGACAGCTCCTACGAGCAGTACTTC.

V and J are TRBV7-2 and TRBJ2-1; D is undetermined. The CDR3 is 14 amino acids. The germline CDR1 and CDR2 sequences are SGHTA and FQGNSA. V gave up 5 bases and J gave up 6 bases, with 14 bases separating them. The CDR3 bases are TGTGCCAGCAGCATTAGAGGTGTAGTCAATGAGCAGTTCTTC. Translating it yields CASSIRGVVNEQFF. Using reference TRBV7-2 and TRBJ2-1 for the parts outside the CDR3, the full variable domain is GAGVSQSPSNKVTEKGKDVELRCDPISGHTALYWYRQSLGQGLEFLIYFQGNSAPDKSGLPSDRFSAERTGGSVSTLTIQRTQQEDSAVYLCASSIRGVVNEQFFGPGTRLTVL.